This TCR beta chain stems from a study of blood T cell repertoires in COVID-19. Study in general: Specimens from acute and convalescent COVID-19 originated in the United States, Italy and Spain. T cells, B-cell-depleted T cells, or PBMCs supplied cDNA or gDNA.

Trimming took off 5 bases at V and 4 bases at J, with 12 bases between the two ends. Germline CDR1 is SEHNR and CDR2 is FQNEAQ (reference sequence). CDR3 length: 14 residues. Authors' processing steps: For nucleated cells, counts were estimated from reference gene primer amplification. Method: immunoSEQ multiplex PCR; TCRdb's copy keeps in-frame clones and lacks some. The DNA gave D and trimming, while V, J and clone size come from that table. The sample contains over 85,000 clones, about 72% of which appear only once. The sequence was collected from a man between 60 and 70 years old with active or convalescent COVID-19. The V call is TRBV7-9, the J call TRBJ1-3; tentatively, D is TRBD1 (5 bases). The specimen was peripheral blood. CDR3 bases: TGTGCCAGCAGCGCGGAGGGGTTGGGAAACACCATATATTTT. It yields the protein CASSAEGLGNTIYF.